Presented here are 20 T cell receptor beta chains from one specimen sequenced in a study of blood T cell repertoires in COVID-19. Here immunoSEQ multiplex PCR was the method, and the copy in TCRdb shows in-frame clones only, minus some. The repertoire holds roughly 390,000 clones, over 75% seen once, with around 9.3% in the top ten. Sequenced material: peripheral blood. These receptors came from a woman aged 30 to 39 with COVID-19, enrolled during active disease.

This chain links TRBV5-1 with TRBJ1-5, with 7 bases fitting TRBD1. J gave up 1 base and V 0 bases, and 4 bases lay outside the gene matches. The CDR3 spans 16 residues. Germline V lookup: CDR1 SGHRS, CDR2 YFSETQ. The CDR3 here is CASSLGQGLSNQPQHF. The CDR3, as DNA: TGCGCCAGCAGCTTGGGACAGGGATTGAGCAATCAGCCCCAGCATTTT.

This clone was found a few times. This chain links TRBV28 with TRBJ2-7, with 10 bases lining up with TRBD2. From germline, CDR1 is MDHEN and CDR2 SYDVKM. The CDR3 covers 14 residues. The V segment lost 5 bases and the J segment 3 bases; nucleotides outside the gene matches: 4. The CDR3 region has the DNA TGTGCCAGCAGTAAAAGGACTAGCGGCTACGAGCAGTACTTC. Its protein product is CASSKRTSGYEQYF.

The J gene is TRBJ1-6, the V gene TRBV6-6; D remains ambiguous. Germline CDR1 reads MNHNY; CDR2 reads SVGAGI (reference sequence). The CDR3 sequence is 11 residues long. V was pared by 4 bases and J by 10 bases, with 5 bases between. Here the CDR3 DNA reads TGTGCCAGCAGTTCGGGGTCACCCCTCCACTTT. This codes for CASSSGSPLHF.

In DNA, the CDR3 is TGTGCCTGGAGTCTTGGACTAGGCGAGCAGTACTTC. Translation: CAWSLGLGEQYF. The chain employs TRBV30 and TRBJ2-7; 7 bases are a match to TRBD2. V lost 2 bases to trimming and J lost 6 bases; unmatched junction nucleotides: 4. The CDR3 consists of 12 residues. CDR1 is GTSNPN and CDR2 is SVGIG in the germline V gene (reference sequence).

The chain joins TRBV19 to TRBJ2-2, with 9 nucleotides matching TRBD1. The CDR3 extends over 16 amino acids. V lost 5 bases and J lost 2; bases outside the gene matches: 6. Germline assignment: CDR1 LNHDA and CDR2 SQIVND (reference sequence). The CDR3 DNA follows: TGTGCCAGTAGTCCTGGGACAGGGCTTAACACCGGGGAGCTGTTTTTT. This gives the protein CASSPGTGLNTGELFF.

This clone was recorded only once. The chain is built from TRBV6-4 and TRBJ1-6, with 9 bases lining up with TRBD1. The CDR3 contains 14 residues. Germline-derived CDR1 and CDR2 are MRHNA and SNTAGT. The V gene end was trimmed by 6 bases and the J gene end by 7 bases; junction bases not matched to a gene: 4. The CDR3 DNA reads as TGTGCCAGCAGGGGGACAGGGATGAATTCACCCCTCCACTTT. Its translation is CASRGTGMNSPLHF.

The chain combines TRBV5-8 with TRBJ1-2; D remains ambiguous. V dropped 2 bases and J dropped 8 bases, with 16 bases sitting between them. Germline V gives CDR1 SGHTS, CDR2 YDEGEE. This CDR3 spans 14 amino acids. CDR3 sequence reads: CASSFRGAKAGYTF. DNA of the CDR3: TGTGCCAGCAGCTTCCGGGGTGCCAAAGCGGGCTACACCTTC. Full variable domain (rest looked up from reference TRBV5-8 and TRBJ1-2): EAGVTQSPTHLIKTRGQQATLRCSPISGHTSVYWYQQALGLGLQFLLWYDEGEERNRGNFPPRFSGRQFPNYSSELNVNALELEDSALYLCASSFRGAKAGYTFGSGTRLTVV.

The gene calls are TRBV6-5 and TRBJ2-3; 12 bases agree with TRBD2. Germline V gene lookup returns CDR1 MNHEY and CDR2 SVGAGI. V trimming: 6 bases; J trimming: 5 bases; junction bases outside the gene matches: 6. The CDR3 runs to 15 residues. The CDR3: CASRLRGLAGDTQYF. The CDR3 coding sequence is TGTGCCAGCAGGCTAAGGGGACTAGCGGGAGATACGCAGTATTTT.

The chain is built from TRBV19 and TRBJ2-3; a weak D match, TRBD2 (6 bases). The germline V gene has CDR1 LNHDA and CDR2 SQIVND (reference sequence). The CDR3 is made up of 14 amino acids. CDR3 in amino acids: CASRLRESTDTQYF. The CDR3 DNA reads as TGTGCATCACGACTCCGGGAGAGCACAGATACGCAGTATTTT.

This clone was found a few times. The chain uses TRBV5-1 and TRBJ1-2; TRBD1 matches at 10 bases. The length of the CDR3 is 14 residues. CDR1 SGHRS and CDR2 YFSETQ come from the germline V gene. V lost 6 bases to trimming and J lost 7 bases; unmatched junction nucleotides: 9. CDR3 sequence: CASTQGTGDGGYTF. DNA of the CDR3: TGCGCCAGCACCCAGGGGACAGGGGACGGTGGCTACACCTTC.

This clone appeared a single time. V is TRBV24-1 and J is TRBJ2-2; D might be TRBD1 (5 bases). Germline V gene data show CDR1 as KGHDR and CDR2 as SFDVKD. The CDR3 length is 14 residues. The V and J ends lost 0 bases and 6 bases respectively, with 7 bases between them. CDR3 sequence: CATSDLQGAGELFF. In nucleotides, the CDR3 is TGTGCCACCAGTGATTTGCAAGGGGCCGGGGAGCTGTTTTTT.

As regards this clone: Possible read error: a much larger clone is one base away. The sample contains more than one DNA sequence encoding this CDR3. The chain couples TRBV5-1 to TRBJ2-2; D gene ambiguous. This CDR3 has 13 amino acids. Germline-derived CDR1 and CDR2 are SGHRS and YFSETQ. The V gene lost 4 bases and the J gene lost 4 bases, with 8 bases spanning the gap. This chain's CDR3 is CASSLTVTGELFF. The DNA of the CDR3 is TGCGCCAGCAGCCTCACAGTCACCGGGGAGCTGTTTTTT.

V is TRBV19 and J is TRBJ1-5, with TRBD1 matching over 7 bases. V was pared by 4 bases and J by 11 bases, with 17 bases of the junction left unmatched. The CDR3 sequence is 16 residues long. The germline CDR1 and CDR2 sequences are LNHDA and SQIVND (reference sequence). CDR3 in DNA: TGTGCCAGTAGTAAGGAGCTAAGGGGGCCGTTTATGGCCCAGCATTTT. Translated, it gives CASSKELRGPFMAQHF.

This chain joins TRBV5-4 and TRBJ1-6; D is perhaps TRBD1 (5 bases). Germline V gives CDR1 SGHNT, CDR2 YYREEE (reference sequence). The CDR3 is 15 residues long. Deletions cut 5 bases from V and 6 bases from J, with 15 bases between. The CDR3 nucleotides read TGTGCCAGCAGTTGGACGGGCAGGGCTAATTCACCCCTCCACTTT. Protein sequence: CASSWTGRANSPLHF.

The chain has TRBV7-9 and TRBJ2-7; 7 nucleotides agree with TRBD2. V gave up 6 bases and J gave up 2 bases; unmatched junction bases: 7. Germline values: CDR1 SEHNR, CDR2 FQNEAQ (reference sequence). CDR3 length: 14 residues. CDR3 loop: CASSIAGPTYEQYF. Here the CDR3 DNA reads TGTGCCAGCAGTATAGCGGGCCCAACCTACGAGCAGTACTTC. Looking up the rest from reference TRBV7-9 and TRBJ2-7 gives the full variable domain: DTGVSQNPRHKITKRGQNVTFRCDPISEHNRLYWYRQTLGQGPEFLTYFQNEAQLEKSRLLSDRFSAERPKGSFSTLEIQRTEQGDSAMYLCASSIAGPTYEQYFGPGTRLTVT.

The chain combines TRBV7-2 with TRBJ2-1; D perhaps matches TRBD2 (5 bases). Per germline, CDR1 SGHTA and CDR2 FQGNSA. The CDR3 totals 14 residues. V dropped 0 bases and J dropped 7 bases, with 10 bases sitting between them. Here the CDR3 reads CASSLASVANEQFF. The CDR3 DNA sequence: TGTGCCAGCAGCTTAGCTAGCGTGGCTAATGAGCAGTTCTTC.

J is TRBJ2-1 and V is TRBV2; D call uncertain. V gave up 1 base and J gave up 1 base, with 8 bases separating them. The germline CDR1 and CDR2 sequences are SNHLY and FYNNEI. The length of the CDR3 is 15 residues. CDR3 in amino acids: CASSEVTASYNEQFF. CDR3 nucleotide sequence: TGTGCCAGCAGTGAAGTCACAGCATCCTACAATGAGCAGTTCTTC.

This chain links TRBV9 with TRBJ2-5; 7 bases fit TRBD2. Germline CDR1 is SGDLS and CDR2 is YYNGEE. The trim removed 0 bases at V and 5 bases at J, leaving 4 bases unmatched. The CDR3 is 14 residues long. The CDR3 DNA is TGTGCCAGCAGCGTAGAAGCGGGGCGGGAGACCCAGTACTTC. Amino acids: CASSVEAGRETQYF. The entire variable domain, with the rest obtained from reference TRBV9 and TRBJ2-5, is as follows: DSGVTQTPKHLITATGQRVTLRCSPRSGDLSVYWYQQSLDQGLQFLIQYYNGEERAKGNILERFSAQQFPDLHSELNLSSLELGDSALYFCASSVEAGRETQYFGPGTRLLVL.

The J gene is TRBJ1-5, the V gene TRBV4-2; TRBD1 matches 9 bases. Germline V gene sequence: CDR1 LGHNA, CDR2 YNFKEQ. V lost 2 bases, J lost 1 base, and 3 bases stayed unmatched. The CDR3 totals 16 residues. In nucleotides, the CDR3 is TGTGCCAGCAGCCAATACGGGACAGGGAGCAATCAGCCCCAGCATTTT. Protein: CASSQYGTGSNQPQHF.

The chain recombines TRBV4-3 with TRBJ1-5; D is unclear. Germline V CDR1 and CDR2: LGHNA, YSLEER. The ends were cut back, 1 base at V and 4 bases at J, with 8 bases in the middle. The CDR3 loop spans 14 amino acids. Here the CDR3 reads CASSQARGNQPQHF. The CDR3 DNA is TGCGCCAGCAGCCAAGCCCGGGGAAATCAGCCCCAGCATTTT.